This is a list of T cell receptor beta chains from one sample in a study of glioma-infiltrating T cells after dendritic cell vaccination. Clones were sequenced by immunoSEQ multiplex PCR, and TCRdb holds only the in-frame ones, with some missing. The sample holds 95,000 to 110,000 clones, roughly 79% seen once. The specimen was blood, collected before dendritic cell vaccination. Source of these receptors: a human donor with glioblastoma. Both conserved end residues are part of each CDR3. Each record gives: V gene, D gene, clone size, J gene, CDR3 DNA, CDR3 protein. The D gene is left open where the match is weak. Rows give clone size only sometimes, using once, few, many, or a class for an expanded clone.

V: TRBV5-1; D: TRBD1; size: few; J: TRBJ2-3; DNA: TGCGCCAGCAGCTCCGGGACAGAAATTACAGATACGCAGTATTTT; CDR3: CASSSGTEITDTQYF
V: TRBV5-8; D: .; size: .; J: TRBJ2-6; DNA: TGTGCCAGCAGCTTCCGGTACTCTGGGGCCAACGTCCTGACTTTC; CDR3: CASSFRYSGANVLTF
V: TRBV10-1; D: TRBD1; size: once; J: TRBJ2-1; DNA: TGCGCCAGCAGCTTACCGGGACAGGGGTCGAATGAGCAGTTCTTC; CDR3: CASSLPGQGSNEQFF
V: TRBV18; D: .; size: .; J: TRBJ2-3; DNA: TGTGCCAGCTCACCGGCTGTCACAGATACGCAGTATTTT; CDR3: CASSPAVTDTQYF
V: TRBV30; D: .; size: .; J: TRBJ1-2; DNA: TGTGCCTGGAGTCGAAGGAGGACAGCGTATGGCTACACCTTC; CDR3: CAWSRRRTAYGYTF
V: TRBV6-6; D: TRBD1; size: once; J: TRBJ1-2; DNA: TGTGCCAGCAGTCGACAGGGGGCGGACTATGGCTACACCTTC; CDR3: CASSRQGADYGYTF
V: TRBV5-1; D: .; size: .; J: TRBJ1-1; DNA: TGCGCCAGCAGCTTAGGGGTGATGAACACTGAAGCTTTCTTT; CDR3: CASSLGVMNTEAFF
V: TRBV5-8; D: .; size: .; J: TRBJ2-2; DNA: TGTGCCAGCAGCTCAGGGGTCCGGGCCACCGGGGAGCTGTTTTTT; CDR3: CASSSGVRATGELFF
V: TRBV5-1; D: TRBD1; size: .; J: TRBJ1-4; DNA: TGCGCCAGCAGCCCGAGACAGGGCGCAACTAATGAAAAACTGTTTTTT; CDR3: CASSPRQGATNEKLFF
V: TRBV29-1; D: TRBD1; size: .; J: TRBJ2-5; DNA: TGCAGCGTTGAAGACTGGACAGGGATCCAAGAGACCCAGTACTTC; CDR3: CSVEDWTGIQETQYF
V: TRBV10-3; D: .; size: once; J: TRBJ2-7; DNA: TGTGCCATCAGTGCCCCCGGCGAGCAGTACTTC; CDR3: CAISAPGEQYF
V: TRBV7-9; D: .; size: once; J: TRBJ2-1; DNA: TGTGCCAGCAGCTTAGAAGGGAGCTCCTACAATGAGCAGTTCTTC; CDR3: CASSLEGSSYNEQFF
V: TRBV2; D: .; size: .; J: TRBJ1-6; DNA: TGTGCCAGCAGCTCCACACGGGGACTCAATAATTCACCCCTCCACTTT; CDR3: CASSSTRGLNNSPLHF
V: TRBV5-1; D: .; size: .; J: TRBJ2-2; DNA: TGCGCCAGCAGCTTGGCCGTTTCGGAGCCGAACACCGGGGAGCTGTTTTTT; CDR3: CASSLAVSEPNTGELFF
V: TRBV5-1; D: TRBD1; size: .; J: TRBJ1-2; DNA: TGCGCCAGCAGCTTGGAAGATGACAGGGGGCGCGATGGCTACACCTTC; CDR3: CASSLEDDRGRDGYTF
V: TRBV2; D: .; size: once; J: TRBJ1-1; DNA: TGTGCCAGCAGTGAGGTCAGGGGACGGGCGGAGGCTTTCTTT; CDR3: CASSEVRGRAEAFF
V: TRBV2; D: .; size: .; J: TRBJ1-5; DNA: TGTGCCAGCAGTGCACGGTTGGGCAATCAGCCCCAGCATTTT; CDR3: CASSARLGNQPQHF
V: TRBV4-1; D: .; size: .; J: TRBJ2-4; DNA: TGCGCCAGCAGCCACCCGGGAGCCAAAAACATTCAGTACTTC; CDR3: CASSHPGAKNIQYF
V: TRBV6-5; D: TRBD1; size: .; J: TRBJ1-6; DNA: TGTGCCAGCACACCGGACAGGAAGAATTCACCCCTCCACTTT; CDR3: CASTPDRKNSPLHF
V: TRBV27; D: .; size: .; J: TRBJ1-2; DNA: TGTGCCAGCAGTTCCGACAGGTTCGGCTATGGCTACACCTTC; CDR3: CASSSDRFGYGYTF
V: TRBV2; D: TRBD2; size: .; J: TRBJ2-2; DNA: TGTGCCAGCAGTTCCAGCGGGGGGAACACCGGGGAGCTGTTTTTT; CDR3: CASSSSGGNTGELFF
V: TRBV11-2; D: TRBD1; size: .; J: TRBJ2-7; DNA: TGTGCCAGCAGCTTAGACCTCGTCGGGGACAGGGGATACGAGCAGTACTTC; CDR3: CASSLDLVGDRGYEQYF
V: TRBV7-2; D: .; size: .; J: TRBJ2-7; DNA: TGTGCCAGCGGGCCCCTCCCTGGGGGCCACGAGCAGTACTTC; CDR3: CASGPLPGGHEQYF
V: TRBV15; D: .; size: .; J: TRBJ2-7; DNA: TGTGCCACCAGCACAAGTGTGATTTGGGGGGGCAGGACCTACGAGCAGTACTTC; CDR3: CATSTSVIWGGRTYEQYF
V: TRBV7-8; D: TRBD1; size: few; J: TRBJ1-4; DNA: TGTGCCAGCAGCCAGACAGGGGGCACTAATGAAAAACTGTTTTTT; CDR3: CASSQTGGTNEKLFF
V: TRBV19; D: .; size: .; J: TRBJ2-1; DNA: TGTGCCAGTAGTCCCCACTCCGGGGGACTCTACAATGAGCAGTTCTTC; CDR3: CASSPHSGGLYNEQFF
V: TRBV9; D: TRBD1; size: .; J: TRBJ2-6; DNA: TGTGCCAGCAGCGACGACCCCGGGACAGTGTACAGCTCTGGGGCCAACGTCCCGACTTTC; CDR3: CASSDDPGTVYSSGANVPTF
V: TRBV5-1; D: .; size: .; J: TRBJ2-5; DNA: TGCGCCAGCAGCTTGGACGGGGGGCAACATGCGGACCAGTACTTC; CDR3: CASSLDGGQHADQYF
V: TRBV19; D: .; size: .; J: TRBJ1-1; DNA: TGTGCCAGTAGCTACGACAGGACTGAAGCTTTCTTT; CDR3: CASSYDRTEAFF
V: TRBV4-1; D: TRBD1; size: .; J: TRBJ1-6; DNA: TGCGCCAGCAGCCGAATTGCCCCGGGACAGGGTGAGTCACCCCTCCACTTT; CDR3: CASSRIAPGQGESPLHF
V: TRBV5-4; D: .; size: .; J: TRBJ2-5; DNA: TGTGCCAGCAGCTTGGTGGCAGGTGAGACCCAGTACTTC; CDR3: CASSLVAGETQYF
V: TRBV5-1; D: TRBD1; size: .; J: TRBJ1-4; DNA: TGCGCCAGCAGCCCGGGACAGGGGGGAGAAAAACTGTTTTTT; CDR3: CASSPGQGGEKLFF
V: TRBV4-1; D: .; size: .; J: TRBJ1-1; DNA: TGCGCCAGCAGCCAAGGTTCACAGTTGAACACTGAAGCTTTCTTT; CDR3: CASSQGSQLNTEAFF
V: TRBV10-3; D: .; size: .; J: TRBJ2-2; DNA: TGTGCCATCAGATTACAGGGAATCCCCGGGGAGCTGTTTTTT; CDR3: CAIRLQGIPGELFF
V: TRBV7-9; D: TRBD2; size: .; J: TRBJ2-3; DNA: TGTGCCAGCAGCTTGGGGACTAGCGGGGGATACACAGATACGCAGTATTTT; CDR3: CASSLGTSGGYTDTQYF
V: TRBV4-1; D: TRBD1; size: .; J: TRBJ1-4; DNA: TGCGCCAGCAGCCCGGGACAGGCCAGAGAAGAAAAACTGTTTTTT; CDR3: CASSPGQAREEKLFF
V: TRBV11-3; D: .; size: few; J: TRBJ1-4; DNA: TGTGCCAGCAGCCCTACAGGATTTAATGAAAAACTGTTTTTT; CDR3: CASSPTGFNEKLFF
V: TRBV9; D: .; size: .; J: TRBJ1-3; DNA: TGTGCCAGCAGCCCATCGGTCGGAAACACCATATATTTT; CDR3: CASSPSVGNTIYF
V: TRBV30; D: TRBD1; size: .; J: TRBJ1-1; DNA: TGTGCCTGGACACCAGGGGGCAACACTGAAGCTTTCTTT; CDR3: CAWTPGGNTEAFF
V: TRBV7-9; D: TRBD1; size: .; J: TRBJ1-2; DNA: TGTGCCAGCAGCTTAGGGTTACAGGGGCATGGCTACACCTTC; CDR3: CASSLGLQGHGYTF
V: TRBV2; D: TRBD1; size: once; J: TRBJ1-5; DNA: TGTGCCAGCAGTTACGGGACAGGCAATCAGCCCCAGCATTTT; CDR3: CASSYGTGNQPQHF
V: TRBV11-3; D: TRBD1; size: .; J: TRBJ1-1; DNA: TGTGCCAGCAGCTATTCCTTCATAGGTAGGGACAGGGTGGATGCTGAAGCTTTCTTT; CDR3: CASSYSFIGRDRVDAEAFF
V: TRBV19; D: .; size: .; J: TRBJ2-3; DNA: TGTGCCAGTAGTATAGGAGGGTCCACAGATACGCAGTATTTT; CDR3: CASSIGGSTDTQYF
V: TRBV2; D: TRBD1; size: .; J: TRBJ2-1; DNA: TGTGCCAGCAGTGGGGGGACAGGGATGGGGTTTGAGGAGCAGTTCTTC; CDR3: CASSGGTGMGFEEQFF
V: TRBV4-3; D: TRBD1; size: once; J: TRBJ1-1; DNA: TGCGCCAGCAGCCGCCGACAGGGGGCTAGCACTGAAGCTTTCTTT; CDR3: CASSRRQGASTEAFF
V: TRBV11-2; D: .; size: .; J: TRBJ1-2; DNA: TGTGCCAGCAGCCCGAGAAGGGGGACCCACTATGGCTACACCTTC; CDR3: CASSPRRGTHYGYTF
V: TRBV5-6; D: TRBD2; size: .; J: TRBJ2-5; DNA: TGTGCCAGCAGCCTGGGACTAGCGGGAGAGACCCAGTACTTC; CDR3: CASSLGLAGETQYF
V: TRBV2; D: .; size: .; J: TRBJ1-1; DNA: TGTGCCAGCAGTACCGGGTTTGGGACTGAAGCTTTCTTT; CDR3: CASSTGFGTEAFF